The rows below give T cell receptor beta chains drawn from one sample of a study of T cell changes during pregnancy in multiple sclerosis. Measured with immunoSEQ multiplex PCR; TCRdb has only the in-frame clones, and not every one. The sample lists about 47,000 clones, around 91% occurring once. Sequences were derived from CD8+ T cells from peripheral blood mononuclear cells, sampled in the second trimester of pregnancy. All receptors derive from a female donor with multiple sclerosis, enrolled in a pregnancy study. Both conserved end residues are part of each CDR3. Fields, in order: CDR3 DNA, CDR3 protein, clone size, D gene, V gene, J gene. The D gene is left open where the match is weak. Not all rows give a size; the values are once, few, many and, for expanded clones, a class.

CDR3nt: TGTGCCAGCAGCCCCCCCCAAAGGGAAACGGGAATCTTTCTTTACAATGAGCAGTTCTTC; CDR3aa: CASSPPQRETGIFLYNEQFF; abundance: .; d_gene: .; v_gene: TRBV13; j_gene: TRBJ2-1
CDR3nt: TGCGCCAGCAGCGCAAAGACAGGGGGAAGCGGGACCGGGGAGCTGTTTTTT; CDR3aa: CASSAKTGGSGTGELFF; abundance: .; d_gene: TRBD1; v_gene: TRBV5-1; j_gene: TRBJ2-2
CDR3nt: TGTGCCAGCAGCGCCGAGACAGGGGCTCTAAACACTGAAGCTTTCTTT; CDR3aa: CASSAETGALNTEAFF; abundance: .; d_gene: TRBD1; v_gene: TRBV9; j_gene: TRBJ1-1
CDR3nt: TGTGCCAGCAGTAGGGACAGGGGGAACACAGATACGCAGTATTTT; CDR3aa: CASSRDRGNTDTQYF; abundance: .; d_gene: TRBD1; v_gene: TRBV7-3; j_gene: TRBJ2-3
CDR3nt: TGTGCCAGCAGACCGACTAGCTCCTACGAGCAGTACTTC; CDR3aa: CASRPTSSYEQYF; abundance: .; d_gene: .; v_gene: TRBV13; j_gene: TRBJ2-7
CDR3nt: TGCGCCAGCAGCTTCAACCTTTGGACAGCCGTACTCTATGGCTACACCTTC; CDR3aa: CASSFNLWTAVLYGYTF; abundance: .; d_gene: .; v_gene: TRBV5-1; j_gene: TRBJ1-2
CDR3nt: TGTGCCAGCAGCGTAGGTGGGGGCATCGGAGATACGCAGTATTTT; CDR3aa: CASSVGGGIGDTQYF; abundance: .; d_gene: .; v_gene: TRBV9; j_gene: TRBJ2-3
CDR3nt: TGCGCCAGCAAAGGCCCTGGGGCGGGGGGAATCTATAGCCCCTACAATGAGCAGTTCTTC; CDR3aa: CASKGPGAGGIYSPYNEQFF; abundance: .; d_gene: TRBD2; v_gene: TRBV5-1; j_gene: TRBJ2-1
CDR3nt: TGCAGCGTCATCCAAGAGACCCAGTACTTC; CDR3aa: CSVIQETQYF; abundance: .; d_gene: .; v_gene: TRBV29-1; j_gene: TRBJ2-5
CDR3nt: TGTGCCAGCAGCACTAAAAATCAGCCCCAGCATTTT; CDR3aa: CASSTKNQPQHF; abundance: .; d_gene: .; v_gene: TRBV21-1; j_gene: TRBJ1-5
CDR3nt: TGCGCCAGCAGCCAAGCCCCGGGGGGGGAGGAGGGTGAGCAGTTCTTC; CDR3aa: CASSQAPGGEEGEQFF; abundance: .; d_gene: TRBD2; v_gene: TRBV4-1; j_gene: TRBJ2-1
CDR3nt: TGTGCCAGCAGCTCCCGACTAGCGGGAGTTATAGATGAGCAGTTCTTC; CDR3aa: CASSSRLAGVIDEQFF; abundance: .; d_gene: TRBD2; v_gene: TRBV7-8; j_gene: TRBJ2-1
CDR3nt: TGTGCCAGCAGCTTATTTCAGGGGCCCTCCTATGGCTACACCTTC; CDR3aa: CASSLFQGPSYGYTF; abundance: few; d_gene: .; v_gene: TRBV7-8; j_gene: TRBJ1-2
CDR3nt: TGTGCCAGCAGTCCGACAGGGGGCCATGGCTACACCTTC; CDR3aa: CASSPTGGHGYTF; abundance: .; d_gene: TRBD1; v_gene: TRBV2; j_gene: TRBJ1-2
CDR3nt: TGTGCCAGCAGCCAACCCCCCGGGACCATATATTTT; CDR3aa: CASSQPPGTIYF; abundance: .; d_gene: .; v_gene: TRBV11-2; j_gene: TRBJ1-3
CDR3nt: TGTGCCTGGAGTGGGGGACAGGGTGCGATTGGCTACACCTTC; CDR3aa: CAWSGGQGAIGYTF; abundance: .; d_gene: TRBD1; v_gene: TRBV30; j_gene: TRBJ1-2
CDR3nt: TGTGCCAGCAGCTTCGGACAGGACGATCAGCCCCAGCATTTT; CDR3aa: CASSFGQDDQPQHF; abundance: .; d_gene: TRBD1; v_gene: TRBV7-9; j_gene: TRBJ1-5
CDR3nt: TGTGCCAGCAGCGCAAACACAGATACGCAGTATTTT; CDR3aa: CASSANTDTQYF; abundance: .; d_gene: .; v_gene: TRBV9; j_gene: TRBJ2-3
CDR3nt: TGTGCCAGCAGCGACGGGACAAACACTGAAGCTTTCTTT; CDR3aa: CASSDGTNTEAFF; abundance: .; d_gene: .; v_gene: TRBV11-2; j_gene: TRBJ1-1
CDR3nt: TGTGCCAGCAGTTTCGTTAGATTTACCGGGGAGCTGTTTTTT; CDR3aa: CASSFVRFTGELFF; abundance: .; d_gene: .; v_gene: TRBV27; j_gene: TRBJ2-2
CDR3nt: TGTGCCAGCAGCTGGGAGACTAGCGGGGGGGCTCGAGAGACCCAGTACTTC; CDR3aa: CASSWETSGGARETQYF; abundance: .; d_gene: TRBD2; v_gene: TRBV7-8; j_gene: TRBJ2-5
CDR3nt: TGTGCCAGCAGTGAAGCGGGCAGGGGCCACACCATATATTTT; CDR3aa: CASSEAGRGHTIYF; abundance: .; d_gene: .; v_gene: TRBV2; j_gene: TRBJ1-3
CDR3nt: TGTGCCAGCAGCCGGGACAGGGACTACGAGCAGTACTTC; CDR3aa: CASSRDRDYEQYF; abundance: .; d_gene: TRBD1; v_gene: TRBV6-5; j_gene: TRBJ2-7
CDR3nt: TGTGCCAGCGGGGGGACCACCTACGAGCAGTACTTC; CDR3aa: CASGGTTYEQYF; abundance: few; d_gene: .; v_gene: TRBV21-1; j_gene: TRBJ2-7
CDR3nt: TGTGCCAGCCAGTTGAGGGAGAACACTGAAGCTTTCTTT; CDR3aa: CASQLRENTEAFF; abundance: .; d_gene: .; v_gene: TRBV6-4; j_gene: TRBJ1-1
CDR3nt: TGTGCCAGCAGCTTAGTGGTCGGACAGTCCAAAAACATTCAGTACTTC; CDR3aa: CASSLVVGQSKNIQYF; abundance: once; d_gene: .; v_gene: TRBV7-9; j_gene: TRBJ2-4
CDR3nt: TGTGCCAGCAGTGATGCTAGCGGGGCCTACGAGCAGTACTTC; CDR3aa: CASSDASGAYEQYF; abundance: .; d_gene: TRBD2; v_gene: TRBV2; j_gene: TRBJ2-7
CDR3nt: TGTGCCAGCAGTGAGAGGGGACAGCAAGAGACCCAGTACTTC; CDR3aa: CASSERGQQETQYF; abundance: .; d_gene: TRBD1; v_gene: TRBV27; j_gene: TRBJ2-5
CDR3nt: TGTGCCACACCTCCGACTAGCGGGGGGCGAGAAGATACGCAGTATTTT; CDR3aa: CATPPTSGGREDTQYF; abundance: .; d_gene: TRBD2; v_gene: TRBV15; j_gene: TRBJ2-3
CDR3nt: TGTGCCAGCAGCTTACTTATATGGGACTCCGGCTCAGATACGCAGTATTTT; CDR3aa: CASSLLIWDSGSDTQYF; abundance: .; d_gene: .; v_gene: TRBV7-9; j_gene: TRBJ2-3
CDR3nt: TGTGCCAGCAGCGTAGAAGCCAGGGGGAGTTTTGGCTACACCTTC; CDR3aa: CASSVEARGSFGYTF; abundance: .; d_gene: TRBD1; v_gene: TRBV9; j_gene: TRBJ1-2
CDR3nt: TGTGCCAGCAGCCCTACTAGCGGGGGGGGGACCCAGTACTTC; CDR3aa: CASSPTSGGGTQYF; abundance: .; d_gene: TRBD2; v_gene: TRBV7-8; j_gene: TRBJ2-5